The 2 T cell receptor beta chains in this list originate from one sample, sequenced in a study of neurological immune-mediated disorders. TCRdb re-analysed the 5' RACE reads in MiXCR, keeping a single row per CDR3 protein. The data contain more than 45,000 distinct CDR3 sequences, about a tenth of them seen just once; the ten biggest clones take up around 21%. Sequences were obtained from PBMCs. The receptors were sampled from a woman in her 40s with HTLV-1-associated myelopathy (HAM/TSP).

At least ten counts were recorded for this clonotype. The V and J genes are TRBV7-2 and TRBJ2-3; D tentatively fits TRBD1 or TRBD2 (5 bases each). In germline, CDR1 is SGHTA, CDR2 FQGNSA. The V end lost 5 bases, the J end lost 2 bases, and 14 bases lay between the germline ends. The CDR3 sequence is 15 residues long. The CDR3 DNA sequence: TGTGCCAGCAGCCCCGGGACCTTGACCACAGATACGCAGTATTTT. This sequence encodes CASSPGTLTTDTQYF.

This chain joins TRBV7-6 and TRBJ2-2; 7 bases are a match to TRBD2. V was pared by 0 bases and J by 4 bases, with 5 bases of the junction left unmatched. Germline CDR1 is SGHVS and CDR2 is FNYEAQ. The length of the CDR3 is 16 residues. The CDR3 DNA follows: TGTGCCAGCAGCTTAGCGAGCGGGGCCCCCACCGGGGAGCTGTTTTTT. It specifies CASSLASGAPTGELFF.